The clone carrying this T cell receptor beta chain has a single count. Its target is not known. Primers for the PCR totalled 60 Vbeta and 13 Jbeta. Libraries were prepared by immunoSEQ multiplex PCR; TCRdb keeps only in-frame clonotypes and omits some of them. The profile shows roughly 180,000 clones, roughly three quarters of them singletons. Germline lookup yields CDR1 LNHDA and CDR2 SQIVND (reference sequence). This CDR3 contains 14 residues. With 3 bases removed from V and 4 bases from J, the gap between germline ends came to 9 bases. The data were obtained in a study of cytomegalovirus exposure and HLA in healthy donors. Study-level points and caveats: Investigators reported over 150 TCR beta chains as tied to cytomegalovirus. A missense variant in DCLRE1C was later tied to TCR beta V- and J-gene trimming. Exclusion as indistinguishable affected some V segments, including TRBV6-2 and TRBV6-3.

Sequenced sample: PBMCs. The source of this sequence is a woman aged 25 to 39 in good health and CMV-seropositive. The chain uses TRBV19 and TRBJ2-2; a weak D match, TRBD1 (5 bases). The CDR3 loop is CASSIQGRTGELFF. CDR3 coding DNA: TGTGCCAGTAGTATTCAGGGTCGCACCGGGGAGCTGTTTTTT.